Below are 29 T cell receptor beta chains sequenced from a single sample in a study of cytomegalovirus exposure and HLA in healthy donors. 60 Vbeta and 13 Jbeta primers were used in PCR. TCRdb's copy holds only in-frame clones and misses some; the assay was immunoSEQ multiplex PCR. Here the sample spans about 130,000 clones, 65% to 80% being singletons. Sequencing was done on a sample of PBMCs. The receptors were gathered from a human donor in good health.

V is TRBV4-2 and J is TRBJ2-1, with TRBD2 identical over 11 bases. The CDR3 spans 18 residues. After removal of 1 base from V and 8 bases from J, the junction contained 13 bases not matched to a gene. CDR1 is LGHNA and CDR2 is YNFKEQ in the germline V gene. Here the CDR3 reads CASSQALGGLAESDEQFF. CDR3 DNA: TGTGCCAGCAGCCAAGCCCTTGGGGGACTAGCGGAGTCCGATGAGCAGTTCTTC.

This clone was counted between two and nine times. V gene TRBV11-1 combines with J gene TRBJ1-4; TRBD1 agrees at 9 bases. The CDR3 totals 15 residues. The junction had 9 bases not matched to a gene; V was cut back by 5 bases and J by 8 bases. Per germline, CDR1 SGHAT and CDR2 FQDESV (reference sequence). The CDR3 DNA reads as TGTGCCAGCAGCCAAGGTGGGACAGGGATGGAAAAACTGTTTTTT. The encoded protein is CASSQGGTGMEKLFF.

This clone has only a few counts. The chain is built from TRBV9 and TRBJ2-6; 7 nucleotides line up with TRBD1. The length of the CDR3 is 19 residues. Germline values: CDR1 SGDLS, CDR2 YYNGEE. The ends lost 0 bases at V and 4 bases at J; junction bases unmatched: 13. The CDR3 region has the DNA TGTGCCAGCAGCGTAGGGGAGACAGGGCCACCCCACGGGGCCAACGTCCTGACTTTC. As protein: CASSVGETGPPHGANVLTF.

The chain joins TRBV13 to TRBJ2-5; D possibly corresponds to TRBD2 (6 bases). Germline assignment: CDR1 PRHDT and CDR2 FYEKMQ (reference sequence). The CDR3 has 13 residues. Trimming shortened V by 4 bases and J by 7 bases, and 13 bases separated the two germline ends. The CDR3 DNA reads TGTGCCAGCAGCTGGGACTGGCCAGGGACCCAGTACTTC. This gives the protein CASSWDWPGTQYF.

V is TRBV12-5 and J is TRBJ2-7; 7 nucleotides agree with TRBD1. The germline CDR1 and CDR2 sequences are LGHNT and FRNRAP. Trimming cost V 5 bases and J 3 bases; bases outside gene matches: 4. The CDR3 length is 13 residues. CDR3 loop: CASGASGGYEQYF. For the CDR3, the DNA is TGTGCTAGTGGTGCGTCAGGGGGCTACGAGCAGTACTTC. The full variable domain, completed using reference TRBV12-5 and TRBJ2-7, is DARVTQTPRHKVTEMGQEVTMRCQPILGHNTVFWYRQTMMQGLELLAYFRNRAPLDDSGMPKDRFSAEMPDATLATLKIQPSEPRDSAVYFCASGASGGYEQYFGPGTRLTVT.

In DNA form, the CDR3 reads TGTGCCAGCAGCACCCGGACTAATCCACAAGAGACCCAGTACTTC. Its translation: CASSTRTNPQETQYF. V is TRBV7-6 and J is TRBJ2-5; D perhaps matches TRBD2 (6 bases). The CDR3 length is 15 residues. CDR1 is SGHVS and CDR2 is FNYEAQ in the germline V gene. Trimming pared 5 bases from V and 2 bases from J, leaving 15 bases between.

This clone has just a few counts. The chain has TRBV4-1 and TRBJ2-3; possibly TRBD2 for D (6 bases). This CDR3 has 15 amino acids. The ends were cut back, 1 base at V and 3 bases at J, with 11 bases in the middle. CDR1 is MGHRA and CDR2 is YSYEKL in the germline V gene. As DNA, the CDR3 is TGCGCCAGCAGCCAAGGACACGGGGGTACAGATACGCAGTATTTT. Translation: CASSQGHGGTDTQYF.

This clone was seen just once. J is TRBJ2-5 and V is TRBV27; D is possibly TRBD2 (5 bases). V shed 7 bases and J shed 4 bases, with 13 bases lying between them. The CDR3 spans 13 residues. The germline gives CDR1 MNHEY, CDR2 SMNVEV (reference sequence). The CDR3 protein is CASTRGAGETQYF. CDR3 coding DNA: TGTGCCAGCACTCGGGGAGCTGGAGAGACCCAGTACTTC.

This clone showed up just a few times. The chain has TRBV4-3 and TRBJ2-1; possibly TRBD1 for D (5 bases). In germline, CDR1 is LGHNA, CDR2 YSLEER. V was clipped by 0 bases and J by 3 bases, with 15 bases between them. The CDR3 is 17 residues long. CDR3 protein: CASSQDPPGPSYNEQFF. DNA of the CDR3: TGCGCCAGCAGCCAAGACCCCCCAGGGCCGAGCTACAATGAGCAGTTCTTC.

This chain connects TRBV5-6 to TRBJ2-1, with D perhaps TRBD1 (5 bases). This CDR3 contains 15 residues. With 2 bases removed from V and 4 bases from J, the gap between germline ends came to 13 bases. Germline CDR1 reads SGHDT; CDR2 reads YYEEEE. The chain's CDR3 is CASSFYDSRYNEQFF. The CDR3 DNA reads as TGTGCCAGCAGCTTTTACGACAGCAGATACAATGAGCAGTTCTTC.

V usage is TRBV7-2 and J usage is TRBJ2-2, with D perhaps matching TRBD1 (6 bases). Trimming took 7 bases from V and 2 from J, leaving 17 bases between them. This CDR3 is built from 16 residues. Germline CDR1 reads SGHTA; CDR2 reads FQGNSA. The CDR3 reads CASNLRTGINTGELFF. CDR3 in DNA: TGTGCCAGCAACCTTAGAACAGGGATCAACACCGGGGAGCTGTTTTTT.

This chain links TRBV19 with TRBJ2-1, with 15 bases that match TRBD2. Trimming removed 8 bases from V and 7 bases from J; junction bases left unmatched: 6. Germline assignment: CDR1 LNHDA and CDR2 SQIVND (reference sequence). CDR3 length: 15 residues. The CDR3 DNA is TGTGCCAGTGGGGGACTAGCGGGAGGTGAAAATGAGCAGTTCTTC. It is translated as CASGGLAGGENEQFF.

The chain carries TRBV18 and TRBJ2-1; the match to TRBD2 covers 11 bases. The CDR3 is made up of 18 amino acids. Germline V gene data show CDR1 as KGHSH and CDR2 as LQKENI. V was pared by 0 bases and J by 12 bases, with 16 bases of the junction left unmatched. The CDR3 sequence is CASSPPYPGTSGPRRQFF. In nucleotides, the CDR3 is TGTGCCAGCTCACCACCTTACCCCGGGACTAGCGGTCCGAGGAGGCAGTTCTTC.

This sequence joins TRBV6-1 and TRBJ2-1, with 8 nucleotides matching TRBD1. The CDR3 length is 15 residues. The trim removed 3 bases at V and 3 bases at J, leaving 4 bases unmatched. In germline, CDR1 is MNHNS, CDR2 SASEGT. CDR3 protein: CASSDRDRSYNEQFF. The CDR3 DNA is TGTGCCAGCAGTGACCGGGACAGGAGCTACAATGAGCAGTTCTTC.

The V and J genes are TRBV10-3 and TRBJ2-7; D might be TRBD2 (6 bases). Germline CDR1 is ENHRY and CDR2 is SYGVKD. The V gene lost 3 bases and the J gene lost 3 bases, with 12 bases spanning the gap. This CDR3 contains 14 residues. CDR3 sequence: CAISDGTSNYEQYF. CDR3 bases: TGTGCCATCAGTGATGGGACTTCAAACTACGAGCAGTACTTC.

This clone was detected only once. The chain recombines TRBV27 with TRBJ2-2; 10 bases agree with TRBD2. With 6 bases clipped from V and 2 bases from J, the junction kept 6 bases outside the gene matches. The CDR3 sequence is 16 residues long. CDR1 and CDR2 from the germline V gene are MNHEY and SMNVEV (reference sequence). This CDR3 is CASRIKLAGNTGELFF. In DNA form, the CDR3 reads TGTGCCAGCAGGATAAAACTAGCGGGAAACACCGGGGAGCTGTTTTTT.

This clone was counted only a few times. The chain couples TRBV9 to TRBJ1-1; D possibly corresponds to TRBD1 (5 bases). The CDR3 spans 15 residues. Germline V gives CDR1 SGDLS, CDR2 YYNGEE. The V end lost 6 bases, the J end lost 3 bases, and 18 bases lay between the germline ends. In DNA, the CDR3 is TGTGCCAGCAACCTCGAGGGGCGGGATGACACTGAAGCTTTCTTT. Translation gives CASNLEGRDDTEAFF.

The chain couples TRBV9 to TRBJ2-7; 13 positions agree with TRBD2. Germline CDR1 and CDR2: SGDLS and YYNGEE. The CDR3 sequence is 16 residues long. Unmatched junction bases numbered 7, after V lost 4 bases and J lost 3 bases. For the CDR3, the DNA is TGTGCCAGCAGCATCTCCGGGACTAGCGGGATCTACGAGCAGTACTTC. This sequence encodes CASSISGTSGIYEQYF. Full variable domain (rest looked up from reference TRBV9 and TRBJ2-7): DSGVTQTPKHLITATGQRVTLRCSPRSGDLSVYWYQQSLDQGLQFLIQYYNGEERAKGNILERFSAQQFPDLHSELNLSSLELGDSALYFCASSISGTSGIYEQYFGPGTRLTVT.

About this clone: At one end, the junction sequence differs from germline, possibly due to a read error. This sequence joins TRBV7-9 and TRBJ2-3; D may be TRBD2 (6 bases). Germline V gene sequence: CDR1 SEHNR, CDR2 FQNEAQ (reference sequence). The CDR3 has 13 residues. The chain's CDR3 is CASSLEGGDAQYF. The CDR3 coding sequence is TGTGCCAGCAGCTTAGAGGGAGGAGATGCGCAGTATTTT.

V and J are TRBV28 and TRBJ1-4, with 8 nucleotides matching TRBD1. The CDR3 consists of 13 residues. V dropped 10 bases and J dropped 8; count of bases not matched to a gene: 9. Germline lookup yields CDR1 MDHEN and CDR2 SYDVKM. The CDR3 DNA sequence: TGTGCCACCCTAAGGACAGGGAACGAAAAACTGTTTTTT. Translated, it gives CATLRTGNEKLFF. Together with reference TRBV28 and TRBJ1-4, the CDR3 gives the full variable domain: DVKVTQSSRYLVKRTGEKVFLECVQDMDHENMFWYRQDPGLGLRLIYFSYDVKMKEKGDIPEGYSVSREKKERFSLILESASTNQTSMYLCATLRTGNEKLFFGSGTQLSVL.

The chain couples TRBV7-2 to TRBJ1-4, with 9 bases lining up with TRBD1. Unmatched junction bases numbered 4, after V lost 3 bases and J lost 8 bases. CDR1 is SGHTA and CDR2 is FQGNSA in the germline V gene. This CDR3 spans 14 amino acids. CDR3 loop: CASSFTGGGEKLFF. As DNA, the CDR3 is TGTGCCAGCAGCTTTACAGGGGGCGGCGAAAAACTGTTTTTT.

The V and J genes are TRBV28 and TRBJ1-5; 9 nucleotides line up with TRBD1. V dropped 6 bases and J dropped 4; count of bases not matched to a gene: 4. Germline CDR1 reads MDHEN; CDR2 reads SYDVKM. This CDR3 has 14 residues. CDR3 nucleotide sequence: TGTGCCAGCAGCCAAGACAGGGGGAATCAGCCCCAGCATTTT. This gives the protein CASSQDRGNQPQHF.

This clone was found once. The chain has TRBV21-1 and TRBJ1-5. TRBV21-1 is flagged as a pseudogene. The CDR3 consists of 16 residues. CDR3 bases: TGTGCCAGCACCATATTTCCTACCCTATTCAATCAGCCCCAGCATTTT. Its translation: CASTIFPTLFNQPQHF.

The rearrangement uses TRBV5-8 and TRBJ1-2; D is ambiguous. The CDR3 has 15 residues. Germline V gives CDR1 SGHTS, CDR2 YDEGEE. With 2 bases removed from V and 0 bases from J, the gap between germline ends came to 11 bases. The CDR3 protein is CASSFSVGTNYGYTF. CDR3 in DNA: TGTGCCAGCAGCTTCTCCGTCGGTACTAACTATGGCTACACCTTC.

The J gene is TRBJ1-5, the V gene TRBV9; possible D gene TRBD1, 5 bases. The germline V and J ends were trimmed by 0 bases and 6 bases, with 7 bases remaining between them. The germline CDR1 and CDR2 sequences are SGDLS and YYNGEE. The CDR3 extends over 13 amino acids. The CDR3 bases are TGTGCCAGCAGCGTAGCGGGGGGTCAGCCCCAGCATTTT. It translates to CASSVAGGQPQHF.

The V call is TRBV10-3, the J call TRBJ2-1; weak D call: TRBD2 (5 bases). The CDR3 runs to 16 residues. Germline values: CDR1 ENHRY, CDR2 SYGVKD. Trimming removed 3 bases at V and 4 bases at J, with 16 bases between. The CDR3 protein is CAISDRVAADYNEQFF. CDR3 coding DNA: TGTGCCATCAGTGATAGGGTGGCAGCGGATTACAATGAGCAGTTCTTC.

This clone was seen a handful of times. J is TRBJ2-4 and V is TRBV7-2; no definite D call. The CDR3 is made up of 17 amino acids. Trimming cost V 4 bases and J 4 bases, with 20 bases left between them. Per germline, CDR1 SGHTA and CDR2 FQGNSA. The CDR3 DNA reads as TGTGCCAGCAGCTGGGCGTCGCCACTTAGGTCTAAAAACATTCAGTACTTC. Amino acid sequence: CASSWASPLRSKNIQYF. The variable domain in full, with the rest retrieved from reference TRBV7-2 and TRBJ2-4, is GAGVSQSPSNKVTEKGKDVELRCDPISGHTALYWYRQSLGQGLEFLIYFQGNSAPDKSGLPSDRFSAERTGGSVSTLTIQRTQQEDSAVYLCASSWASPLRSKNIQYFGAGTRLSVL.

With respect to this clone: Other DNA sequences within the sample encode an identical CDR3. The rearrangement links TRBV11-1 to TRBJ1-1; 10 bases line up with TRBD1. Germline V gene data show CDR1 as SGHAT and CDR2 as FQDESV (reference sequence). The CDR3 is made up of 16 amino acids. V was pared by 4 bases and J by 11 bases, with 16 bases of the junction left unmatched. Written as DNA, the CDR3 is TGTGCCAGCAGCTACCTGCCCGGGACAGGGGCGGGTGAGGCTTTCTTT. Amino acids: CASSYLPGTGAGEAFF.

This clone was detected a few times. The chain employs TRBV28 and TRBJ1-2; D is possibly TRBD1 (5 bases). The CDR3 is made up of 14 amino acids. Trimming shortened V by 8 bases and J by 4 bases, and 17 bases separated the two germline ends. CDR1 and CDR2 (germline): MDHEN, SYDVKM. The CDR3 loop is CASSRGRGLYGYTF. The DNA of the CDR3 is TGTGCCAGCTCAAGGGGTCGGGGACTCTATGGCTACACCTTC.